The T cell receptor (beta chain) described here comes from a study of T-cell memory formation after mild COVID-19. Germline V gene sequence: CDR1 DFQATT, CDR2 SNEGSKA (reference sequence). V was cut by 2 bases and J by 5 bases, with 13 bases left in between. The CDR3 length is 14 residues. Findings and caveats of the study: Clones that shrank (day 15 to 85) were balanced CD4/CD8, whereas later expanders leaned CD4+.

A 5'RACE reaction primed in the constant segment made cDNA libraries of TCR alpha and TCR beta, and these carried sample barcodes and UMIs. One entry per CDR3 protein results from TCRdb running MiXCR on the 5' RACE reads. Of hundreds of thousands of distinct CDR3 sequences listed, just under 20% were seen once; the top ten hold 20% to 25%. This clonotype appeared a few times. The target antigen is unknown. V gene TRBV20-1 combines with J gene TRBJ1-5; no reliable D call. The source of this sequence is a man aged 18 to 29 who had mild COVID-19 (a few samples of this study predate the infection). Cell type and time point are not known. Sample: PBMCs or a T cell subset sorted from them (not recorded which). This CDR3 is CSARSFGSHQPQHF. CDR3 DNA: TGCAGTGCTAGAAGCTTTGGATCCCATCAGCCCCAGCATTTT.